This TCR beta chain was identified during a study of monozygotic twins with inflammatory bowel disease (dated by TCRdb to the late 2010s). About the full investigation: The full study comprised 28 monozygotic twin pairs: nine German pairs (four IBD-concordant, five IBD-discordant) and 19 IBD-discordant Danish pairs. Within discordant pairs, disease-associated traits were sought mainly by comparing IBD patients with their genetically identical healthy co-twins. Each individual had, on average, about 151 000 unique TCRalpha sequences and 181 000 unique TCRbeta sequences available for analysis. The paper's findings and limits, for the study overall: Different T cell subtypes could not be distinguished in the analysis. TCRbeta repertoire diversity, by inverse Simpson index, was decreased in IBD patients compared with their healthy co-twins. Repertoire similarity did not differ between concordant and discordant twins, possibly due to limited statistical power. No single strong signal or clonotype linked to IBD turned up in the results, so the idea that one exists was not supported. Because patients received different immunosuppressive treatments, the repertoires may have picked up extra background noise and variability between individuals. Fewer clonotypes were shared with other individuals by IBD patients than by healthy twins, most markedly in patients showing signs of disease activity.

From each donor, an approximately 2.5 ml peripheral blood sample was drawn into PAXgene tubes and stored at -80 degrees C. Total RNA was isolated from whole blood with the PAXgene blood miRNA kit on an automated QIAcube, without T cell sorting. Peripheral blood from monozygotic twin pairs concordant or discordant for inflammatory bowel disease was subjected to deep TCRalpha and TCRbeta repertoire profiling with unique molecular barcoding. Smoking habits were recorded for all twin pairs, and each individual was classified as a current, former or never smoker. The germline V gene encodes CDR1 SQVTM and CDR2 ANQGSEA. The CDR3 goes from the cysteine to the phenylalanine over 14 residues. Only the protein is available. To prepare the library, 5' RACE was applied. Preparation of each TCR library used about 4,000 ng of total RNA. For each sample, cDNA was synthesized in eight separate reactions using SMARTScribe reverse transcriptase. During cDNA synthesis, unique molecular identifiers containing a 6-nucleotide sample barcode were introduced by template switching. Two nested PCRs of roughly 16 and 10 cycles amplified the TCRalpha and TCRbeta cDNA, and bead purification followed each PCR. Before amplification, the cDNA was both treated with uracil DNA-glycosylase and purified with the QIAquick PCR purification kit. The second PCR was the step at which Illumina TruSeq-compatible adapters and sample-specific barcodes were added. TapeStation and Qubit were used to check library quality and concentration, and roughly 4.9 ng of each library was pooled. Sequencing of the pooled libraries was done on an Illumina HiSeq2500 single-index Rapid Run using custom sequencing primers and 2 x 100 bp reads. The authors processed their data as follows. MiGEC version 1.2.6 was used for UMI-based consensus assembly to correct PCR and sequencing errors. MiXCR version 2.1.1 was used for V(D)J alignment, clonotype assembly and CDR3 extraction. Gene usage, clonotype sharing and MAIT/NKT TCR abundance were normalised by analysing the top 1000, 10 000 and 20 000 clonotypes per sample. After downsampling to 27 000 UMIs, diversity was calculated as the inverse Simpson index using the vegan R package. Paired Mann-Whitney U tests were applied to discordant twin pairs, and Benjamini-Hochberg correction was used for multiple testing. After the reads were reprocessed by TCRdb, one entry was made per CDR3 protein sequence, with no DNA. What appears here as the V and J calls and clone size reflects TCRdb's work, not the paper's. The table held for this sample gives some 170,000 distinct CDR3 sequences. The top ten clones comprise roughly 3% of the sample.

Concerning this clonotype: This receptor's antigen is unknown.

Sequencing was performed on blood. The rearranged segments are TRBV29-1 and TRBJ2-5. This sequence was found in a human donor with ulcerative colitis or Crohn's disease, or a healthy co-twin of an affected twin (not recorded which). The CDR3 protein is CSVEVAASQETQYF.